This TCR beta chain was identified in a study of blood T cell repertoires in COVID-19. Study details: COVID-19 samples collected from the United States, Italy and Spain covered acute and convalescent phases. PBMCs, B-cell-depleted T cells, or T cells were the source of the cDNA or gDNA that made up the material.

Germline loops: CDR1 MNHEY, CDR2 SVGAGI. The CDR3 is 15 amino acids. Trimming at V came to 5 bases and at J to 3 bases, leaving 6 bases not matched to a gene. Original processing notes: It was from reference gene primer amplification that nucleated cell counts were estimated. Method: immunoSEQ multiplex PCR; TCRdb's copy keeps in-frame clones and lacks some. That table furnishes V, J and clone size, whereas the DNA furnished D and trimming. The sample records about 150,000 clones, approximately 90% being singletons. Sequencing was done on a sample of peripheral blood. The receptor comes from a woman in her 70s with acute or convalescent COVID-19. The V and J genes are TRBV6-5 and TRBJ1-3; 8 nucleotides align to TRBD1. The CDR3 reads CASSRQGIRGNTIYF. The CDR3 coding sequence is TGTGCCAGCAGTCGACAGGGGATTCGTGGAAACACCATATATTTT.